This entry concerns a single TCR beta chain. This CDR3 comprises 15 residues. Germline V gene data show CDR1 as SGHAT and CDR2 as FQNNGV. The V end lost 5 bases, the J end lost 3 bases, and 17 bases lay between the germline ends. Clones were read by immunoSEQ multiplex PCR, and TCRdb kept only the in-frame ones, dropping some. The data show about 8,400 clones, about 88% seen once. The data are from a study of chemoradiotherapy in HPV16-positive cancers. This receptor was identified in a human donor with HPV-associated anogenital cancer. Sample: tumor tissue, taken from a patient who underwent chemoradiotherapy. This chain joins TRBV11-2 and TRBJ2-7, with D maybe TRBD2 (5 bases). The CDR3 is CASSRGVGSSYEQYF. DNA of the CDR3: TGTGCCAGCAGCCGGGGTGTGGGGTCCAGCTACGAGCAGTACTTC.